This TCR beta chain is from a study of shared clonotypes between healthy human individuals. Study-wide results and limits: Memory subsets generally showed smaller estimated richness than naive subsets did.

Study processing details: Quality scores were absent from the junction-only immunoSEQ sequences, so filtering differed. Only in-frame clones appear in the TCRdb table, and some are missing; sequencing was by immunoSEQ multiplex PCR. That table furnishes V, J and clone size, whereas the DNA furnished D and trimming. The sample includes more than 500,000 clones, approximately 95% of them seen just once. Comments on this clone: Antigen unknown.

Germline CDR1 LNHDA, CDR2 SQIVND (reference sequence). Losses at the gene ends were 4 bases for V and 5 bases for J; bases not matched to a gene: 2. There are 13 residues in the CDR3. The V and J genes are TRBV19 and TRBJ2-5; 9 nucleotides line up with TRBD1. This TCR came from a woman aged 30 to 39 in good health. The sample consisted of naive CD4+ T cells sorted from blood. The sample's subset: CD45RA+ positively selected. The CDR3 coding sequence is TGTGCCAGTAGTACAACAGGGGGCGAGACCCAGTACTTC. This codes for CASSTTGGETQYF.